The present entry profiles one T cell receptor beta chain with its context. This record comes from a study of blood T cell repertoires in COVID-19. Per the original data handling: The assay estimated nucleated cells by amplifying reference gene primers. TCRdb's table, derived via immunoSEQ multiplex PCR, lists solely in-frame clones and lacks some. Clonal size and the V and J genes are those of that table, whereas D and trimming came from the DNA. The sample yields about 130,000 clones, 87% seen once. The trim removed 3 bases at V and 1 base at J, leaving 8 bases unmatched. CDR3 size: 17 residues. CDR1 and CDR2 from the germline V gene are SGHVS and FQNEAQ.

The receptor's source is a man in his forties or fifties with active COVID-19. The material sequenced was peripheral blood. The genes are TRBV7-8 and TRBJ1-1, with 10 nucleotides matching TRBD1. DNA for the CDR3: TGTGCCAGCAGCTTCTATCACCGGACAGGGGGGAACACTGAAGCTTTCTTT. It translates to CASSFYHRTGGNTEAFF.